This entry lists 8 T cell receptor beta chains sequenced from one sample in a study of early T cells in non-severe SARS-CoV-2 infection. TCRdb re-called the 5' RACE reads with MiXCR, one entry per CDR3 protein. The sample records about 71,000 distinct CDR3 sequences, approximately 13% being singletons. Sequenced here: whole blood, sampled at baseline. The receptor source for this set is an adult who was a healthcare worker with PCR-confirmed SARS-CoV-2 infection or an uninfected control (not recorded which).

The chain combines TRBV20-1 with TRBJ1-5; TRBD1 agrees at 7 bases. J lost 2 bases, V lost 4 bases, and 14 bases had no gene match. Germline V gives CDR1 DFQATT, CDR2 SNEGSKA (reference sequence). The CDR3 length is 17 residues. For the CDR3, the DNA is TGCAGTGCTACGCCAACCACAGGGGTACGTCGCAATCAGCCCCAGCATTTT. Protein product: CSATPTTGVRRNQPQHF.

The CDR3 bases are TGTGCCACGGGGCAGGGGGACGAGCAGTACTTC. The encoded protein is CATGQGDEQYF. This chain connects TRBV24-1 to TRBJ2-7, with TRBD1 identical over 7 bases. The CDR3 is 11 residues long. Germline V lookup: CDR1 KGHDR, CDR2 SFDVKD. The ends lost 10 bases at V and 5 bases at J; junction bases unmatched: 4.

J is TRBJ1-6 and V is TRBV7-9; D gene ambiguous. This CDR3 contains 15 residues. Trimming took off 4 bases at V and 8 bases at J, with 15 bases between the two ends. Germline values: CDR1 SEHNR, CDR2 FQNEAQ (reference sequence). The chain's CDR3 is CASSSVWGRDSPLHF. CDR3 DNA: TGTGCCAGCAGCTCCGTCTGGGGTAGAGATTCACCCCTCCACTTT.

This clonotype showed up many times. The chain recombines TRBV7-2 with TRBJ2-7; no firm D call. V was clipped by 5 bases and J by 7 bases, with 12 bases between them. Germline loops: CDR1 SGHTA, CDR2 FQGNSA. The CDR3 spans 12 residues. The CDR3 coding sequence is TGTGCCAGCAGCCCGACCCATGGGGAGCAGTACTTC. Translating it yields CASSPTHGEQYF. Complete variable domain (other parts from reference TRBV7-2 and TRBJ2-7): GAGVSQSPSNKVTEKGKDVELRCDPISGHTALYWYRQSLGQGLEFLIYFQGNSAPDKSGLPSDRFSAERTGGSVSTLTIQRTQQEDSAVYLCASSPTHGEQYFGPGTRLTVT.

This clonotype has a handful of counts. The chain is built from TRBV7-2 and TRBJ1-2, with TRBD1 matching 11 bases. In germline, CDR1 is SGHTA, CDR2 FQGNSA. V shed 5 bases and J 6 bases; nucleotides not matched to a gene: 8. The CDR3 consists of 15 residues. CDR3 nucleotides: TGTGCCAGCAGCCCATGGACAGGGGGCAAGGATGGCTACACCTTC. It codes for CASSPWTGGKDGYTF.

This clonotype was picked up a small number of times. The V call is TRBV13, the J call TRBJ2-1, with 9 positions matching TRBD2. The trim removed 5 bases at V and 5 bases at J, leaving 16 bases unmatched. Germline CDR1 reads PRHDT; CDR2 reads FYEKMQ (reference sequence). The CDR3 loop spans 18 amino acids. CDR3 in DNA: TGTGCCAGCAGCCCCCGGCTAGCGGGGAGGTCGGACAACAATGAGCAGTTCTTC. Protein sequence: CASSPRLAGRSDNNEQFF.

The sample holds many counts of this clonotype. This chain joins TRBV7-2 and TRBJ1-1, with TRBD1 matching over 10 bases. Germline assignment: CDR1 SGHTA and CDR2 FQGNSA. V gave up 3 bases and J gave up 8 bases; unmatched junction bases: 0. The CDR3 is made up of 12 amino acids. The CDR3 reads CASSLDRGEAFF. The CDR3 coding sequence is TGTGCCAGCAGCTTGGACAGGGGGGAAGCTTTCTTT.

This rearrangement joins TRBV4-2 to TRBJ1-1; perhaps TRBD1 as D (5 bases). V was cut by 1 base and J by 4 bases, with 13 bases left in between. The CDR3 runs 15 residues. The germline V gene has CDR1 LGHNA and CDR2 YNFKEQ. Here the CDR3 reads CASSQGDAGGTEAFF. The CDR3 nucleotides are TGTGCCAGCAGCCAAGGGGACGCGGGGGGCACTGAAGCTTTCTTT.